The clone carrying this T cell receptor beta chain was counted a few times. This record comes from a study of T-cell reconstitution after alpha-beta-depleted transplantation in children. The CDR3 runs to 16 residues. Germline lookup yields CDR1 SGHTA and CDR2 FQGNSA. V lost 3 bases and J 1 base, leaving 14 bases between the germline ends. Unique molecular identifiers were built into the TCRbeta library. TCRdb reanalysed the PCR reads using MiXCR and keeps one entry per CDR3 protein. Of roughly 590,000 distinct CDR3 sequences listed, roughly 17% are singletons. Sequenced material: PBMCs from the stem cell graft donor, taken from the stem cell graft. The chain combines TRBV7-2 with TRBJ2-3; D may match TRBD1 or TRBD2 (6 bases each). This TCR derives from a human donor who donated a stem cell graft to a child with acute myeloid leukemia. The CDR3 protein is CASSFSGGGGTDTQYF. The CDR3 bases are TGTGCCAGCAGCTTCTCCGGGGGCGGAGGCACAGATACGCAGTATTTT.